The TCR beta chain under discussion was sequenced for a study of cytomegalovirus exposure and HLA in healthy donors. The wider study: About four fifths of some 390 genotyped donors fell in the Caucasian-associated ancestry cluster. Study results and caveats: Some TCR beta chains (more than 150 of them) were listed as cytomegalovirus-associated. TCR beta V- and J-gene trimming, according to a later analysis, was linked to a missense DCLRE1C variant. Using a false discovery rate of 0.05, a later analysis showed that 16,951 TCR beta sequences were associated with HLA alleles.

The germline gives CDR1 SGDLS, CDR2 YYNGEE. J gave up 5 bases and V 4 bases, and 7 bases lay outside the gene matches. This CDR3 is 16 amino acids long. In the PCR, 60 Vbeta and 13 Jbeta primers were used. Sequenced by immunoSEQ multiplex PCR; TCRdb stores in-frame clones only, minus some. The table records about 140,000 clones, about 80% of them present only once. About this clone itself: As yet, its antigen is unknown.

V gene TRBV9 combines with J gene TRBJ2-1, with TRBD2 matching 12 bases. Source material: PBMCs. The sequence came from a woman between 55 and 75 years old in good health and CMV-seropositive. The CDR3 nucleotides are TGTGCCAGCAGCCCTCGGACTAGCGGGATGAACAATGAGCAGTTCTTC. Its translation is CASSPRTSGMNNEQFF. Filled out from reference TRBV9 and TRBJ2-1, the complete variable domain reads DSGVTQTPKHLITATGQRVTLRCSPRSGDLSVYWYQQSLDQGLQFLIQYYNGEERAKGNILERFSAQQFPDLHSELNLSSLELGDSALYFCASSPRTSGMNNEQFFGPGTRLTVL.